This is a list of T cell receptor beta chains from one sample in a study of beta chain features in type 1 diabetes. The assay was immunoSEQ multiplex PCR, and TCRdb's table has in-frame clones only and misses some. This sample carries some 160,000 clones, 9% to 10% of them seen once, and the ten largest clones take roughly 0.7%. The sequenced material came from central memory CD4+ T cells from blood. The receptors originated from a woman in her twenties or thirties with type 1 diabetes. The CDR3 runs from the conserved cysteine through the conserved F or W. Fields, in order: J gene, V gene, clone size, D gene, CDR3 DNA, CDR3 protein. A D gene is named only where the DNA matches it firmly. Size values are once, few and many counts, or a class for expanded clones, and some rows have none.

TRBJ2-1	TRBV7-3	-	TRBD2	TGTGCCAGCAGCCCTGGACTAGGAGGGGCCATGGAGCAGTTCTTC	CASSPGLGGAMEQFF
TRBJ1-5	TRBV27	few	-	TGTGCCAGCAGTTCGAACCTACAGGGATATCAGCCCCAGCATTTT	CASSSNLQGYQPQHF
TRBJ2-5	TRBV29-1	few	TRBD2	TGCAGCGTCGACAAAGGTGGACTAGCGGGGCAAGAGACCCAGTACTTC	CSVDKGGLAGQETQYF
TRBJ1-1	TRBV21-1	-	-	TGTGCCAGCAGCAAAGACGGGAGAGCCCAGGCTTTCTTT	CASSKDGRAQAFF
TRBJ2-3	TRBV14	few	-	TGTGCCAGCAGCCAACAAGGTAGCTTCACAGATACGCAGTATTTT	CASSQQGSFTDTQYF
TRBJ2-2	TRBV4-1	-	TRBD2	TGCGCCAGCAGCCGAGAACTAGCGGGGAACACCGGGGAGCTGTTTTTT	CASSRELAGNTGELFF
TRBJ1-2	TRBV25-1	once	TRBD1	TGTGCCAGCAGTGAGGCGCAGGGGGCCAAAGGCTACACCTTC	CASSEAQGAKGYTF
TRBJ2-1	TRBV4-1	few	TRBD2	TGCGCCAGCAAGATACTAGCGGGAGGGCCGCGTGAGCAGTTCTTC	CASKILAGGPREQFF
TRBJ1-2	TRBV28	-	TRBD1	TGTGCCGTGGACAGGTCTAACTATGGCTACACCTTC	CAVDRSNYGYTF
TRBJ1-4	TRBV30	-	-	TGTGCCTGGATTGGAGGAGCTAATGAAAAACTGTTTTTT	CAWIGGANEKLFF
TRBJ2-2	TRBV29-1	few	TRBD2	TGCAGCGTTGAAACCCCTAGTGGGAGGGGCACCGGGGAGCTGTTTTTT	CSVETPSGRGTGELFF
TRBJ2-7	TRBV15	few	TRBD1	TGTGCCACCAGCAGAGGGGACAGCTCCTACGAGCAGTACTTC	CATSRGDSSYEQYF
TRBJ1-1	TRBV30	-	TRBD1	TGTGCCTGGAGTGTTAAGGGGGCGCGATCCGAAGCTTTCTTT	CAWSVKGARSEAFF
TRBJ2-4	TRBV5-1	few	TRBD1	TGCGCCAGCAGCCTAGGACAGGGGGGAAACATTCAGTACTTC	CASSLGQGGNIQYF
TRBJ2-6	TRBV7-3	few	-	TGTGCCAGCAGCTTAAGCAGGGTGGGTGGGGCCAACGTCCTGACTTTC	CASSLSRVGGANVLTF
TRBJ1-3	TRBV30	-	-	TGTGCCTGGACGACAGGTAGTGGAAACACCATATATTTT	CAWTTGSGNTIYF
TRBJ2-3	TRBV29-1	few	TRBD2	TGCAGCGTAAGCGGGGGCACAGATACGCAGTATTTT	CSVSGGTDTQYF
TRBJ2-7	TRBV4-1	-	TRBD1	TGTGCCAGCAGCCAAGTTTGGACAGGGGTCTCCTACGAGCAGTACTTC	CASSQVWTGVSYEQYF
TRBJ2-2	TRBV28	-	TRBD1	TGTGCCAGCAGTTTAGGGACAGGGGGCCACGGGGAGCTGTTTTTT	CASSLGTGGHGELFF
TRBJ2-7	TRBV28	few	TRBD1	TGTGCCAGCAGACCGGGACAGGGAGCCTACGAGCAGTACTTC	CASRPGQGAYEQYF
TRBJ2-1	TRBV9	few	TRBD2	TGTGCCAGCGATGCCGGGGGGGCCTACAATGAGCAGTTCTTC	CASDAGGAYNEQFF
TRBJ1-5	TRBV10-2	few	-	TGCGCCAGCAGGCCACCTGGGAGCGGTCAGCCCCAGCATTTT	CASRPPGSGQPQHF
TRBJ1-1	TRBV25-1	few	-	TGTGCCAGCACCAACGAGGACCTTCCTGAGGGAGCTTTCTTT	CASTNEDLPEGAFF
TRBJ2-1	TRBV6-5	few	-	TGTGCCAGCAGTTACTCTCGGGTGTACAATGAGCAGTTCTTC	CASSYSRVYNEQFF
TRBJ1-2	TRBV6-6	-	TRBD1	TGTGCCAGCAGTCAAGACAGGGCGCCTTATGGCTACACCTTC	CASSQDRAPYGYTF
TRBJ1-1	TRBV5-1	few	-	TGCGCCAGCAGCGTGGACGGAGCGAACACTGAAGCTTTCTTT	CASSVDGANTEAFF
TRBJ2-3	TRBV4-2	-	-	TGTGCCAGCAGCCAAGATTTGGCCCAGGATACGCAGTATTTT	CASSQDLAQDTQYF
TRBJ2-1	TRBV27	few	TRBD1	TGTGCCAGCAGAACGAGGGGGCAGTTTGGGGGTGAGCAGTTCTTC	CASRTRGQFGGEQFF
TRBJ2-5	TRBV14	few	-	TGTGCCAGCAGCCAACAAATCCAAGAGACCCAGTACTTC	CASSQQIQETQYF
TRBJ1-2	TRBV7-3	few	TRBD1	TGTGCCAGCAGCAACAGACAGGGGAATTCTGGCTACACCTTC	CASSNRQGNSGYTF
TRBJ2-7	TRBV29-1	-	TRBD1	TGCAGCGTTGATGGACAGGGCCCAACCTACGAGCAGTACTTC	CSVDGQGPTYEQYF
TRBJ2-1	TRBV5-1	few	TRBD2	TGCGCCAGCACCGGAGGGACTAGCGGGACCAATGAGCAGTTCTTC	CASTGGTSGTNEQFF
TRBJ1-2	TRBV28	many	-	TGTGCCAGCACCCCCGGACAGAGAACTAACTATGGCTACACCTTC	CASTPGQRTNYGYTF
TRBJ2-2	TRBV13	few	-	TGTGCCAGCAGCCTTTCAGGGTCCGGGGGCACCGGGGAGCTGTTTTTT	CASSLSGSGGTGELFF
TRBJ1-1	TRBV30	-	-	TGTGCCTGGAGCAGGGAAAACACTGAAGCTTTCTTT	CAWSRENTEAFF
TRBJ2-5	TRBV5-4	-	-	TGTGCCAGCAGCTCGGGGTGGCGACAAGAGACCCAGTACTTC	CASSSGWRQETQYF
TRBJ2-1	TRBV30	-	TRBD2	TGTGCCTGGGAGACTAGCAGTCGTGAGCAGTTCTTC	CAWETSSREQFF
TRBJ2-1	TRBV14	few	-	TGTGCCAGCAACCTGGGACACCCCTACAATGAGCAGTTCTTC	CASNLGHPYNEQFF
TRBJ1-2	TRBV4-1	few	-	TGCGCCAGTCAGGGAAAAACTAACTATGGCTACACCTTC	CASQGKTNYGYTF
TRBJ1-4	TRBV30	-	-	TGTGCCTGCCCGACAGCAACTAATGAAAAACTGTTTTTT	CACPTATNEKLFF
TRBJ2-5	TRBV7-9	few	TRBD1	TGTGCCAGCAGCCCCAGGGGGCCGGAGACCCAGTACTTC	CASSPRGPETQYF
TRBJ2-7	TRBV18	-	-	TGTGCCAGCTCGGAGGGGGCTAGCACCTACGAGCAGTACTTC	CASSEGASTYEQYF
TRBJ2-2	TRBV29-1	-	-	TGCAGCGTTGATATAGGAGGGTACACCGGGGAGCTGTTTTTT	CSVDIGGYTGELFF
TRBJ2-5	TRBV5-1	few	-	TGCGCCAGCAGCTTGGAGGGGACACCTCAAGAGACCCAGTACTTC	CASSLEGTPQETQYF
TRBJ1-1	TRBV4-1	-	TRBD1	TGCGCCAGCAGCCAAGAATTTTTCCAGGGGGCCGCCACTGAAGCTTTCTTT	CASSQEFFQGAATEAFF
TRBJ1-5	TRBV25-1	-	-	TGTGCCAGCAGTGAGCCAGGCCCTAATCAGCCCCAGCATTTT	CASSEPGPNQPQHF
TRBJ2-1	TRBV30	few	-	TGTGCCTGGAGTGAGGCTAGCGCCTACAATGAGCAGTTCTTC	CAWSEASAYNEQFF
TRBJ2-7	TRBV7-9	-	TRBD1	TGTGCCAGCAGCTTAGCATTCCGGGACAGGGGCTACGAGCAGTACTTC	CASSLAFRDRGYEQYF
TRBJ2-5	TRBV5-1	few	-	TGCGCCAGCAGCCCTGGGGGCCTACAAGAGACCCAGTACTTC	CASSPGGLQETQYF
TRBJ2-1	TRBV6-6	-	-	TGTGCCAGCACTCTCTACAATGAGCAGTTCTTC	CASTLYNEQFF
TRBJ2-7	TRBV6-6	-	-	TGTGCCAGCAGTAGTACTCGGTACGAGCAGTACTTC	CASSSTRYEQYF
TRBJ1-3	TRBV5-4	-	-	TGTGCCAGCAGGCGGGACTCTGGAAACACCATATATTTT	CASRRDSGNTIYF
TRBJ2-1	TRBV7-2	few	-	TGTGCCAGCAGCCCCTCCCCCTACAATGAGCAGTTCTTC	CASSPSPYNEQFF